This TCR beta chain was documented in a study of blood T cells in healthy people across ages. Study background: With template switching, about one barcoded beta molecule was captured per two T cells. Regarding the study as a whole: Investigators treated diversity estimates from one million T cells as underestimates. Long-lived donors carried more naive CD4+ cells and greater diversity than aged donors.

Through a sample-barcoded 5' primer and a J-beta primer mix, a second PCR was run for roughly 6 to 11 cycles. MiXCR, run by TCRdb on the 5' RACE reads, gives a single entry per CDR3 protein. The sample lists hundreds of thousands of distinct CDR3 sequences; approximately 49% were seen once. Of note for this clonotype: The antigen remains undetermined.

The sample comprised blood. The receptor's source is a woman aged 55-70 years in good health.

The CDR3 coding sequence is TGTGCCAGCAGTCGTCTCACAGGGAGCACTGAAGCTTTCTTT. This gives the protein CASSRLTGSTEAFF. The chain combines TRBV12-3 or TRBV12-4 with TRBJ1-1; tentatively, D is TRBD1 (6 bases). The CDR3 totals 14 residues. The germline V and J ends were trimmed by 5 bases and 4 bases, with 14 bases remaining between them.